Sequencing of this T cell receptor (beta chain) was carried out in a study of metastatic and nonmetastatic thyroid tumors (dated by TCRdb to about 2020). Study-level background: The researchers compared repertoires between peripheral blood samples and tumor or nodule tissue samples from patients with malignant or benign thyroid disease. What the work shows at the level of the full study, not this receptor alone: In both blood and tumor samples, TCR beta diversity was reported to be significantly higher in malignant tumors than in benign nodules.

No treatment had been received by any patient before thyroid surgery. Patient clinical samples collected from about 2011 to 2018 were retrospectively analysed using T-cell receptor beta sequencing. Worth noting for this clone: Its recognized antigen is unknown. Compared with germline, one end of the junction differs, possibly owing to a read error.

Library generation was performed with PCR. The instrument given in TCRdb is Illumina HiSeq 4000. High-throughput sequencing was used to profile the CDR3 region of the TCR beta-chain in every patient. Per the authors' processing: The researchers built a classifier to tell apart papillary thyroid cancer patients with distant metastasis, based on CDR3 differences among clinicopathological groups. The Shannon index was used to assess repertoire diversity, and the Morisita-Horn index was used to assess tumor-blood repertoire similarity. The public reads were reanalyzed by TCRdb: fastp trimming at Q25, MiXCR alignment, in-frame beta chains only. These V and J calls derive from TCRdb rather than the authors' analysis. Within this sample are about 10,000 clones, with about 30% of them counted one time only. Roughly 23% of the sample is taken by the ten largest. The CDR3 spans 14 residues, from the cysteine through the phenylalanine. Only the CDR3 DNA is retained, 42 bases long and in frame from the first base. The germline V gene sets CDR1 to SGHTA and CDR2 to FQGNSA.

The sequence is built from TRBV7-2 and TRBJ1-1, with a tentative D gene TRBD1 over 6 matching bases. The sequence derives from a female donor with papillary thyroid cancer or a benign thyroid nodule (not recorded which). Some clones in this sample may be carry-over from other donors' samples. Material for sequencing was tumor tissue. The DNA sequence is as follows: TGTGCCAGCAGCGCACGCGTTTGGGGGGCCCGGGCTCTCTTT. It codes for CASSARVWGARALF. Supplemented by the reference TRBV7-2 and TRBJ1-1 proteins around the CDR3, the complete variable domain is GAGVSQSPSNKVTEKGKDVELRCDPISGHTALYWYRQSLGQGLEFLIYFQGNSAPDKSGLPSDRFSAERTGGSVSTLTIQRTQQEDSAVYLCASSARVWGARALFGQGTRLTVV.